This T cell receptor beta chain was sequenced in a study of PD-L1 blockade in urothelial cancer. Study context: Researchers found blood samples held a median of roughly 140,000 T cells.

It was locally advanced or metastatic urothelial carcinoma that patients had. The germline V gene has CDR1 SEHNR and CDR2 FQNEAQ (reference sequence). There are 12 residues in the CDR3. V was shortened by 4 bases and J by 6 bases, with 10 bases between the two germline ends. Profiled with immunoSEQ multiplex PCR; TCRdb holds only in-frame clones, not every one. Of 11,000 to 15,000 clones listed, around 89% are singletons. This chain joins TRBV7-9 and TRBJ2-7; perhaps TRBD1 as D (5 bases). The sample was PBMCs, taken around atezolizumab (anti-PD-L1) treatment. The TCR sequence derives from a man in his 70s with urothelial cancer. CDR3 residues: CASSYDSSEQYF. The DNA of the CDR3 is TGTGCCAGCAGCTATGACAGTTCCGAGCAGTACTTC.